Described below is a single TCR beta chain sequence and its context. This sample was taken from a study of blood T cell repertoires in COVID-19. Turning to the study itself: In each case, the material was cDNA or gDNA derived from T cells, B-cell-depleted T cells, or PBMCs.

Original data processing: Amplification with reference gene primers provided the estimates of nucleated cell counts. Libraries were prepared by immunoSEQ multiplex PCR; TCRdb keeps only in-frame clonotypes and omits some of them. The V and J calls and clone size come from that table; D and trimming were worked out from the DNA. The sample lists 490,000 or so clones; less than 90% were seen once. Researchers sorted participants into cohorts using their self-reported clinical history. Recovered status in Cohort 3 required two negative PCRs, clearance, or symptom resolution. Sequenced: PBMCs or T cells enriched from blood (not recorded which). The clonotype originates from a woman aged 55-69 years who had recovered from COVID-19.

Written as DNA, the CDR3 is TGTGCCAGCAGTTACTCGGGGACAGGACCCGAGCAGTACGTC. Translated, it gives CASSYSGTGPEQYV. The chain combines TRBV6-6 with TRBJ2-7, with 8 bases lining up with TRBD1. Trimming cost V 0 bases and J 6 bases; bases outside gene matches: 4. Looked up from germline, CDR1 is MNHNY and CDR2 is SVGAGI (reference sequence). The CDR3 sequence is 14 residues long.